The 15 T cell receptor beta chains in this list originate from one sample, sequenced in a study of T cell changes during pregnancy in multiple sclerosis. Method: immunoSEQ multiplex PCR; TCRdb's copy keeps in-frame clones and lacks some. Altogether some 70,000 clones are present, 92% being singletons, with the ten largest covering 1.1% to 1.5%. The input for sequencing was peripheral blood, taken in the second trimester of pregnancy. These receptors were obtained from a female donor in good health, enrolled as a control in a pregnancy study.

The chain employs TRBV4-2 and TRBJ2-2; 7 bases fit TRBD2. The germline V gene encodes CDR1 LGHNA and CDR2 YNFKEQ. The CDR3 runs 16 residues. After removal of 4 bases from V and 4 bases from J, the junction contained 9 bases not matched to a gene. The CDR3 region is CASSLGEGLSTGELFF. CDR3 coding DNA: TGTGCCAGCAGCCTCGGGGAGGGCCTTAGCACCGGGGAGCTGTTTTTT.

The rearrangement joins TRBV7-2 to TRBJ2-7, with 13 positions matching TRBD2. The CDR3 has 16 amino acids. The V gene end was trimmed by 6 bases and the J gene end by 1 base; junction bases not matched to a gene: 6. Germline V gene data show CDR1 as SGHTA and CDR2 as FQGNSA. CDR3 region: CASSRLAGGISYEQYF. The CDR3, as DNA: TGTGCCAGCAGTCGACTAGCGGGAGGCATTTCCTACGAGCAGTACTTC.

V usage is TRBV6-4 and J usage is TRBJ2-3, with a tentative D call TRBD2 (5 bases). Germline loops: CDR1 MRHNA, CDR2 SNTAGT. CDR3 length: 16 residues. V was pared by 0 bases and J by 4 bases, with 14 bases between. CDR3: CASSDSAQPGADTQYF. CDR3 in DNA: TGTGCCAGCAGTGACTCGGCACAGCCCGGGGCAGATACGCAGTATTTT.

The rearrangement uses TRBV9 and TRBJ2-3; 8 bases align to TRBD2. Germline lookup yields CDR1 SGDLS and CDR2 YYNGEE. The CDR3 length is 17 residues. V lost 3 bases, J lost 3 bases, and 12 bases stayed unmatched. The chain's CDR3 is CASSEAGGGFFTDTQYF. The CDR3, as DNA: TGTGCCAGCAGCGAGGCGGGGGGAGGTTTTTTTACAGATACGCAGTATTTT.

The DNA of the CDR3 is TGTGCCAGCAGTGTGGGACAGTATAGCAATCAGCCCCAGCATTTT. Protein: CASSVGQYSNQPQHF. The genes are TRBV2 and TRBJ1-5; 7 bases fit TRBD1. Germline CDR1 SNHLY, CDR2 FYNNEI. The CDR3 extends over 15 amino acids. With V trimmed by 4 bases and J by 0 bases, 3 bases remained unmatched.

In this sample, this clone turned up once. This CDR3 reads CASRTGDRGQRQPQHF. The CDR3 region has the DNA TGTGCCAGCAGGACTGGTGACAGGGGGCAGCGGCAGCCCCAGCATTTT. The chain has TRBV2 and TRBJ1-5, with 10 positions matching TRBD1. The CDR3 is made up of 16 amino acids. The V segment lost 6 bases and the J segment 7 bases; nucleotides outside the gene matches: 12. The V gene's germline CDR1 is SNHLY and CDR2 FYNNEI.

This clone came up once. J is TRBJ2-5 and V is TRBV4-1; 8 bases are shared with TRBD1. CDR1 and CDR2 (germline): MGHRA, YSYEKL. CDR3 length equals 15 residues. The V and J ends lost 0 bases and 1 base, in that order; junction bases with no gene match: 1. CDR3 amino acids: CASSQDGQGQETQYF. The DNA of the CDR3 is TGCGCCAGCAGCCAAGATGGACAGGGCCAAGAGACCCAGTACTTC.

This clone was seen a single time. The V and J genes are TRBV7-2 and TRBJ2-5; 9 bases map to TRBD2. This CDR3 is built from 16 residues. Germline CDR1 reads SGHTA; CDR2 reads FQGNSA. V trimming: 3 bases; J trimming: 5 bases; junction bases outside the gene matches: 10. CDR3 sequence: CASSFTSGPLGETQYF. CDR3 bases: TGTGCCAGCAGCTTTACTAGCGGGCCCCTCGGGGAGACCCAGTACTTC.

The V call is TRBV11-2, the J call TRBJ2-7, with D unresolved. The CDR3 contains 14 residues. Germline lookup yields CDR1 SGHAT and CDR2 FQNNGV. V lost 2 bases and J 0 bases, leaving 8 bases between the germline ends. CDR3 sequence: CASSLRTLSYEQYF. The DNA for the CDR3 is TGTGCCAGCAGCTTACGAACTCTCTCCTACGAGCAGTACTTC.

This sequence joins TRBV6-1 and TRBJ1-1; D is unresolved. Germline CDR1 and CDR2: MNHNS and SASEGT. The V end was cut by 8 bases, the J end by 5 bases, with 6 bases between. CDR3 size: 10 residues. In DNA form, the CDR3 reads TGTGCCAGCCCGGGGACTGAAGCTTTCTTT. It specifies CASPGTEAFF.

The chain has TRBV5-1 and TRBJ1-1, with 11 bases lining up with TRBD1. The V gene end was trimmed by 2 bases and the J gene end by 5 bases; junction bases not matched to a gene: 8. Germline CDR1 and CDR2: SGHRS and YFSETQ. The CDR3 length is 16 residues. CDR3 DNA sequence: TGCGCCAGCAGCTTAACTGGACAGGGGGCGCGTACTGAAGCTTTCTTT. It translates to CASSLTGQGARTEAFF.

The chain couples TRBV5-1 to TRBJ1-5; no definite D call. V lost 0 bases to trimming and J lost 2 bases, with 9 bases between them. This CDR3 is 15 amino acids long. Germline-derived CDR1 and CDR2 are SGHRS and YFSETQ. The CDR3 coding sequence is TGCGCCAGCAGCTTGGGGCCCCGGGGCAATCAGCCCCAGCATTTT. Its protein product is CASSLGPRGNQPQHF.

The chain employs TRBV4-1 and TRBJ1-4; D unresolved. The CDR3 spans 16 residues. CDR1 is MGHRA and CDR2 is YSYEKL in the germline V gene. V was clipped by 0 bases and J by 0 bases, with 8 bases between them. CDR3: CASSQELAATNEKLFF. The CDR3 region has the DNA TGCGCCAGCAGCCAAGAGTTGGCAGCAACTAATGAAAAACTGTTTTTT.

This sequence joins TRBV6-6 and TRBJ2-1; D might be TRBD2 (7 bases). Germline V gene lookup returns CDR1 MNHNY and CDR2 SVGAGI (reference sequence). Trimming removed 6 bases at V and 0 bases at J, with 12 bases between. This CDR3 has 15 amino acids. The CDR3: CASRGGAASYNEQFF. The CDR3 coding sequence is TGTGCCAGCAGGGGGGGGGCGGCCTCCTACAATGAGCAGTTCTTC.

V usage is TRBV19 and J usage is TRBJ2-1; tentatively, D is TRBD2 (6 bases). V dropped 10 bases and J dropped 5 bases, with 18 bases sitting between them. The CDR3 totals 14 residues. Germline CDR1 reads LNHDA; CDR2 reads SQIVND (reference sequence). The CDR3 region is CATSVLGRNNEQFF. CDR3 nucleotide sequence: TGTGCCACTAGCGTCCTCGGTCGCAACAATGAGCAGTTCTTC.